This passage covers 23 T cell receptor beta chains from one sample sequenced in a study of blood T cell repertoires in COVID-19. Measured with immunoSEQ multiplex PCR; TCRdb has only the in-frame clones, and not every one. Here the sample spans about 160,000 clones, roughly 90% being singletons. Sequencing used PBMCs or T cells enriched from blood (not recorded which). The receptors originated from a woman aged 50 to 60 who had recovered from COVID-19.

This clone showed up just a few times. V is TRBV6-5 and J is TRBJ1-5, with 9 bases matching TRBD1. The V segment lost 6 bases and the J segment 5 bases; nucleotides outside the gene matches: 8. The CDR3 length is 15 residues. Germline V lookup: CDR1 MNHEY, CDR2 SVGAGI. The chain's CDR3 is CASRHRDREYQPQHF. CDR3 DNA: TGTGCCAGCAGGCACCGGGACAGGGAATATCAGCCCCAGCATTTT.

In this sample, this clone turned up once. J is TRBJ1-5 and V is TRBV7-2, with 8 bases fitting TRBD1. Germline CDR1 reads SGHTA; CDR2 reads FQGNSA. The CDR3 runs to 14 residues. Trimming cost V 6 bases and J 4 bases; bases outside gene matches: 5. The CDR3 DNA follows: TGTGCCAGCAGTAAGGGACAGGTTAATCAGCCCCAGCATTTT. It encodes CASSKGQVNQPQHF.

CDR3 coding DNA: TGTGCCAGCTCACCAGGGCTGGGTCAGCCCCAGCATTTT. This gives the protein CASSPGLGQPQHF. The chain combines TRBV18 with TRBJ1-5; no firm D call. The CDR3 is made up of 13 amino acids. Trimming left V 2 bases short and J 6 bases short, with 8 bases between. Germline-derived CDR1 and CDR2 are KGHSH and LQKENI.

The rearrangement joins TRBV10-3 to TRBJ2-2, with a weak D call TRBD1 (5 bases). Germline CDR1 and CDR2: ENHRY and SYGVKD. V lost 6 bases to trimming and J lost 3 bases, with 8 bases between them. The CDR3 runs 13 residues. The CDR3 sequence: CAIRLTDTGELFF. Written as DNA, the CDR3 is TGTGCCATCAGGTTGACAGACACCGGGGAGCTGTTTTTT.

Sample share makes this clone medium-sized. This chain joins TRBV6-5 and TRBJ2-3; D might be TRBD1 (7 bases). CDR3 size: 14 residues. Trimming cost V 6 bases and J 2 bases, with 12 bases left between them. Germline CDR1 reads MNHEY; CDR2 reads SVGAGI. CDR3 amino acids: CASRGRGDTDTQYF. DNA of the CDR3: TGTGCCAGCAGAGGCAGGGGGGACACAGATACGCAGTATTTT.

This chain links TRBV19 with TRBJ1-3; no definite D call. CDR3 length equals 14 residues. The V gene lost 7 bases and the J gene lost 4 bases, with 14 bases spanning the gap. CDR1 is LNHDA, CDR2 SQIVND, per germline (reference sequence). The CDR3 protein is CASNPRIQGNTIYF. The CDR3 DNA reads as TGTGCCAGTAACCCTAGGATTCAGGGAAACACCATATATTTT.

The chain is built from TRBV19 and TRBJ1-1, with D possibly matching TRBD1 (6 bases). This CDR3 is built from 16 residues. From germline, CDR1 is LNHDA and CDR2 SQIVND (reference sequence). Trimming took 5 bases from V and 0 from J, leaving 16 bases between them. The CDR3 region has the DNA TGTGCCAGTAGTCCCCCGGGGGGCCTAATGAACACTGAAGCTTTCTTT. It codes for CASSPPGGLMNTEAFF.

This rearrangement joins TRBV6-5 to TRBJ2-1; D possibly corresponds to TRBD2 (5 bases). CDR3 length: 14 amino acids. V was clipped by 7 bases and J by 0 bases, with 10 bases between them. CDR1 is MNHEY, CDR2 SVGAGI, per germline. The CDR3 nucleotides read TGTGCCAGCATTGCGGGTAGCTCCTACAATGAGCAGTTCTTC. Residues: CASIAGSSYNEQFF.

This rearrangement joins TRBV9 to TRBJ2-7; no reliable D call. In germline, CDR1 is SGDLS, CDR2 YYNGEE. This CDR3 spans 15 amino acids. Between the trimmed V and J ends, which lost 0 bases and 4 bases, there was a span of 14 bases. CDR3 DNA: TGTGCCAGCAGCGTAGGGCCGGGTCTCTCTTACGAGCAGTACTTC. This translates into CASSVGPGLSYEQYF.

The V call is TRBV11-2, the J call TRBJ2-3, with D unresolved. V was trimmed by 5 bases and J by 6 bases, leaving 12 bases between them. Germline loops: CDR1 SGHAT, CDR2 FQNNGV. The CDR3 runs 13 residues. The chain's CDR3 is CASSGPLHDTQYF. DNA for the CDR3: TGTGCCAGCAGCGGCCCCTTACATGATACGCAGTATTTT.

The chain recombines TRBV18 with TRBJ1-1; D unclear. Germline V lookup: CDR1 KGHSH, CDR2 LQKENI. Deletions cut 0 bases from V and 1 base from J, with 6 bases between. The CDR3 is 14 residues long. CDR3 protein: CASSPPRGNTEAFF. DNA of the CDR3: TGTGCCAGCTCACCACCCCGGGGGAACACTGAAGCTTTCTTT.

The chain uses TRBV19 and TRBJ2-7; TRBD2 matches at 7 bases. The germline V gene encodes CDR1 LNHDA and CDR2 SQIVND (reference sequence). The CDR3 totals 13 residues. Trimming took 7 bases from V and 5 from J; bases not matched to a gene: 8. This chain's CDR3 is CASKTPGGDEQYF. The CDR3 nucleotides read TGTGCCAGTAAAACACCGGGAGGCGACGAGCAGTACTTC.

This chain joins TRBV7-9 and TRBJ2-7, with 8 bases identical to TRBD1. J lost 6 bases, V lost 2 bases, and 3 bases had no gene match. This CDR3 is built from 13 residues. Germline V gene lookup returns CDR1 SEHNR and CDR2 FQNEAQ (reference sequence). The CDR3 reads CASSLPDRVEQYF. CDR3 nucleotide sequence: TGTGCCAGCAGCTTACCGGACAGGGTCGAGCAGTACTTC.

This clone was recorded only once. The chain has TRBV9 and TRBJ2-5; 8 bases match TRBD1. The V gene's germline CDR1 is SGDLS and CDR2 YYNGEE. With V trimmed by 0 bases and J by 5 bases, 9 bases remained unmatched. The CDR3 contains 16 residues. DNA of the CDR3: TGTGCCAGCAGCGTAGAGGCAGGGGGCTTTTGGGAGACCCAGTACTTC. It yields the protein CASSVEAGGFWETQYF.

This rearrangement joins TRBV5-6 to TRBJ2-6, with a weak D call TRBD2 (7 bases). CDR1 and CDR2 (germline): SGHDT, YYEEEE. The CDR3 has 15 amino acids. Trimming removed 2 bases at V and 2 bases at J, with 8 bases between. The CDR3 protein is CASSLGGAGANVLTF. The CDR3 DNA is TGTGCCAGCAGCTTAGGGGGGGCTGGGGCCAACGTCCTGACTTTC.

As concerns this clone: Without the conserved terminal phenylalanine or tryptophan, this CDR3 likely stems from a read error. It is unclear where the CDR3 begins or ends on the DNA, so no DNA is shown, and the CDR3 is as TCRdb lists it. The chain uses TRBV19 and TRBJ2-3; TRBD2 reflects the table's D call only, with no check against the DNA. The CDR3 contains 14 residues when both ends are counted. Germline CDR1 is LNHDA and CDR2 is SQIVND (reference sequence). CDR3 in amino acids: CASKVSSSTDTPYL.

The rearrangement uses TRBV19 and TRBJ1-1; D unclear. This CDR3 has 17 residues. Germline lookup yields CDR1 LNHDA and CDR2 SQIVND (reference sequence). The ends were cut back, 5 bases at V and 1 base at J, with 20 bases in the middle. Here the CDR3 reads CASSDYYTSPRNTEAFF. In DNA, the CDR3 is TGTGCCAGTAGTGATTATTACACGTCCCCAAGGAACACTGAAGCTTTCTTT.

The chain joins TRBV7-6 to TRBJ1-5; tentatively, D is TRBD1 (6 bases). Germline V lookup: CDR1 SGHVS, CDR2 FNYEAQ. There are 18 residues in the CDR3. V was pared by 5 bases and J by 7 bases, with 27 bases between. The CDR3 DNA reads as TGTGCCAGCAGCCAACAAATAGGGGTGGGGGCGCTTAGCCAGCCCCAGCATTTT. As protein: CASSQQIGVGALSQPQHF.

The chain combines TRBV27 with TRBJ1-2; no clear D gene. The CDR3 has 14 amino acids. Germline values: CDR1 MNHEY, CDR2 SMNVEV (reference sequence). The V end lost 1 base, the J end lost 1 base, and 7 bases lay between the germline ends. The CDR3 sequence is CASSLYADNYGYTF. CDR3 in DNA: TGTGCCAGCAGTTTATACGCGGATAACTATGGCTACACCTTC.

CDR3 protein: CASSLRTGIAFF. Written as DNA, the CDR3 is TGTGCCAGCAGCTTACGGACAGGGATTGCTTTCTTT. The chain uses TRBV7-2 and TRBJ1-1; the match to TRBD1 covers 8 bases. Germline-derived CDR1 and CDR2 are SGHTA and FQGNSA. The CDR3 has 12 residues. Losses at the gene ends were 2 bases for V and 11 bases for J; bases not matched to a gene: 4.

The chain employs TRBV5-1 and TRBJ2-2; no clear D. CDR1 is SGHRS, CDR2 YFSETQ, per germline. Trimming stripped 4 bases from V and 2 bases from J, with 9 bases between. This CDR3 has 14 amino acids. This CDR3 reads CASSLQVNTGELFF. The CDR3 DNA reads TGCGCCAGCAGCCTTCAGGTTAACACCGGGGAGCTGTTTTTT.

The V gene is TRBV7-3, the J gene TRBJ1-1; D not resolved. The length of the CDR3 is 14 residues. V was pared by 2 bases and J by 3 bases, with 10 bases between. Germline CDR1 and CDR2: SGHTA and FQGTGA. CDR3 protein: CASSLSGYDTEAFF. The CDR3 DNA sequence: TGTGCCAGCAGCTTATCGGGTTACGACACTGAAGCTTTCTTT.

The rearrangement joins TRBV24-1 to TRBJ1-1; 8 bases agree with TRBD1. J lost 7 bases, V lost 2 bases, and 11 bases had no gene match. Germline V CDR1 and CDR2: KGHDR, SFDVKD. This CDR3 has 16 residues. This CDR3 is CATSDSVAGGWGEAFF. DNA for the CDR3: TGTGCCACCAGTGATTCGGTCGCAGGGGGCTGGGGTGAAGCTTTCTTT.